The present T cell receptor beta chain was sequenced within a study of CD8+CD57+ T cells in acquired aplastic anemia. Study-level results: Patients and controls shared approximately 28 CD8+ CDR3 sequences.

CDR3 size: 14 residues. V was shortened by 4 bases and J by 4 bases, with 13 bases between the two germline ends. The TCR beta profiling, which covered VDJ combination and CDR3 sequence, was carried out using genomic DNA as the template. TCRdb reanalysed the reads using MiXCR and keeps one entry per CDR3 protein. This sample has more than 150,000 distinct CDR3 sequences, with 64% found just once. This clonotype was seen a handful of times. No antigen is known for it. This clonotype was sampled from a human donor with severe aplastic anemia or a healthy control (not recorded which). The gene calls are TRBV12-3 or TRBV12-4 and TRBJ1-1; D remains unclear. Sequenced material: sorted CD4+, CD8+, or CD8+CD57+ T cells (not recorded which) from PBMCs. CDR3 sequence: CASSYPGESTEAFF. The CDR3 coding sequence is TGTGCCAGCAGTTACCCCGGGGAGAGCACTGAAGCTTTCTTT.